This TCR beta chain was documented in a study of post-analysis software for immune sequencing data (dated by TCRdb to the mid-2010s). Notes on the research overall: The recorded disease courses included relapsing-remitting, secondary progressive and progressive-relapsing multiple sclerosis, and some patients had no subtype annotation. Patient repertoires were compared against 11 to 12 previously published healthy control repertoires from donors aged 6 to 25 years. A subset of samples was prepared in parallel using single-end sample barcoding, then pooled and co-amplified after Illumina adapter ligation.

A remark on this clonotype: The antigen this receptor binds is unknown. No base quality values were provided; no much bigger clone lies one nucleotide off.

To demonstrate the VDJtools post-analysis software, TCR beta repertoires were profiled from the peripheral blood of 10 to 15 young patients with multiple sclerosis. The multiple sclerosis patients were children and adolescents between roughly 6 and 17 years of age. Including the terminal cysteine and phenylalanine, the CDR3 comprises 13 residues. The only DNA kept is the CDR3, 39 bases in frame from the first base. Trimming removed 3 bases from V and 0 bases from J, leaving 6 bases between the germline ends. Broader findings and caveats from the paper: Normalized Chao1 diversity was significantly lower in multiple sclerosis patients than controls, suggesting substantial peripheral T-cell clonal expansion. Direct clustering with F measure revealed strong co-clustering of samples prepared in the same batch, which led to a batch-effect correction. Significantly higher frequencies in patients than in controls were found for roughly five TRBV segments, including TRBV5-6, TRBV5-1 and TRBV20-1. The control group was slightly older than the multiple sclerosis patient group.

Library construction relied on PCR. Instrument on record: Illumina HiSeq 2500. To reduce PCR and sequencing biases, unique molecular identifiers were incorporated into the TCR beta cDNA libraries. Roughly 500,000 cDNA molecules were obtained per 1 to 10 million input T cells, so each molecule approximated one T cell. The patient libraries were prepared and sequenced with the same protocol used for the earlier healthy control dataset. Within a given batch, samples were prepared together, multiplexed and sequenced on the same HiSeq lane. In the authors' own workflow: MIGEC was used to process the raw barcoded reads, and molecular identifier groups with only a single read were discarded before consensus assembly and CDR3 extraction. VDJtools was used for post-analysis of the clonotype tables, and diversity was normalized by down-sampling every dataset to the size of the smallest sample. To correct batch-related cross-sample contamination, repertoire overlap clustering matched CDR3 amino acid sequences but not nucleotide sequences. TCRdb cleaned the public reads at Q25 with fastp, built clones with MiXCR and kept in-frame beta chains. Each record represents a unique CDR3 protein, reported with the most common genes and DNA among its rows. These V and J calls originate from TCRdb's pipeline instead of the authors' own analysis. The table for this sample lists about 540,000 distinct CDR3 sequences; around 34% of them were counted only once. The ten most abundant clones make up around 5.9% of the sample.

The sequenced material came from blood. Here the chain combines TRBV12-3 or TRBV12-4 and TRBJ2-7, with no confidently assigned D gene. This TCR was sampled from a girl under 18 with multiple sclerosis. The CDR3 region reads CASSLSTSYEQYF. The sequenced DNA: TGTGCCAGCAGTTTGTCCACCTCCTACGAGCAGTACTTC.